This is a list of T cell receptor beta chains from one sample in a study of Ad26.COV2.S vaccination and SARS-CoV-2 variants. The assay was immunoSEQ multiplex PCR, and TCRdb's table has in-frame clones only and misses some. The data contain about 400,000 clones, around 93% of them seen just once; the ten biggest clones take up roughly 1.7%. Material: peripheral blood, obtained in a trial of Ad26.COV2.S vaccine versus placebo. The receptors stem from a person between 18 and 59 years old who received the Ad26.COV2.S COVID-19 vaccine or a placebo. Both conserved end residues are part of each CDR3. The D gene is left open where the match is weak. Part of the rows lack a size; the others show once, few, many or a class for expanded clones.

TRBV19	TRBJ1-1	.	.	CASSWGWGTEAFF	TGTGCCAGTAGTTGGGGGTGGGGTACTGAAGCTTTCTTT
TRBV4-3	TRBJ2-3	.	.	CASSHRDSTDTQYF	TGCGCCAGCAGCCACAGGGATTCGACAGATACGCAGTATTTT
TRBV15	TRBJ1-2	.	.	CATSRDSLGDGYTF	TGTGCCACCAGCAGAGATTCCCTGGGGGACGGCTACACCTTC
TRBV2	TRBJ2-7	.	.	CASSEARNLLEQYF	TGTGCCAGCAGTGAAGCAAGAAATCTATTAGAGCAGTACTTC
TRBV19	TRBJ1-3	TRBD1	.	CAIRDSLSGNTIYF	TGTGCCATCCGGGACAGTCTCTCTGGAAACACCATATATTTT
TRBV9	TRBJ2-3	.	.	CASSGAPADTQYF	TGTGCCAGCAGCGGGGCCCCGGCAGATACGCAGTATTTT
TRBV9	TRBJ1-2	.	.	CASSVGTVGYGYTF	TGTGCCAGCAGCGTAGGGACAGTTGGGTATGGCTACACCTTC
TRBV7-9	TRBJ1-1	TRBD1	.	CASSLWTGRGTEAFF	TGTGCCAGCAGCTTGTGGACAGGGAGGGGCACTGAAGCTTTCTTT
TRBV4-1	TRBJ2-3	TRBD2	.	CASSQVSGGATDTQYF	TGCGCCAGCAGCCAAGTTAGCGGGGGGGCCACAGATACGCAGTATTTT
TRBV19	TRBJ2-1	TRBD2	.	CASSIGLAGYNEQFF	TGTGCCAGTAGTATCGGACTAGCGGGTTACAATGAGCAGTTCTTC
TRBV4-3	TRBJ1-5	.	.	CASSRAPRNQPQHF	TGCGCCAGCAGCCGCGCGCCTAGGAATCAGCCCCAGCATTTT
TRBV3-1/TRBV3-2	TRBJ1-2	.	.	CASSQGVSYGYTF	TGTGCCAGCAGCCAAGGGGTTAGCTATGGCTACACCTTC
TRBV11-2	TRBJ2-5	TRBD1	.	CASSLTGAQETQYF	TGTGCCAGCAGCTTGACAGGGGCACAAGAGACCCAGTACTTC
TRBV27	TRBJ2-7	TRBD1	.	CASSGTGGSYEQYF	TGTGCCAGCAGTGGGACAGGGGGCTCCTACGAGCAGTACTTC
TRBV5-4	TRBJ1-1	.	few	CASSLGGIEAFF	TGTGCCAGCAGCCTCGGGGGGATCGAAGCTTTCTTT
TRBV7-9	TRBJ1-1	TRBD1	once	CASSSPDRENTEAFF	TGTGCCAGCAGCTCACCCGACAGGGAGAACACTGAAGCTTTCTTT
TRBV7-9	TRBJ1-4	TRBD1	.	CASSTPDRGGEKLFF	TGTGCCAGCAGCACCCCCGACAGGGGTGGAGAAAAACTGTTTTTT
TRBV15	TRBJ2-1	.	few	CATSRSSRLNEQFF	TGTGCCACCAGCAGAAGTTCTAGACTCAATGAGCAGTTCTTC
TRBV20-1	TRBJ1-1	.	.	CSASRQNTEAFF	TGCAGTGCTAGTAGGCAGAACACTGAAGCTTTCTTT
TRBV19	TRBJ1-5	.	once	CASGVAGNQPQHF	TGTGCCAGTGGGGTGGCGGGGAATCAGCCCCAGCATTTT
TRBV7-9	TRBJ2-1	.	.	CASSLAPSGNYNEQFF	TGTGCCAGCAGCTTAGCGCCTTCAGGAAACTACAATGAGCAGTTCTTC
TRBV4-3	TRBJ1-2	.	.	CASSQDRQKFYGYTF	TGCGCCAGCAGCCAAGATCGGCAGAAGTTCTATGGCTACACCTTC
TRBV5-6	TRBJ1-2	.	once	CASSLPGTDVGGYTF	TGTGCCAGCAGCTTGCCAGGCACAGACGTGGGTGGCTACACCTTC
TRBV19	TRBJ2-7	TRBD1	.	CASATGGTYEQYF	TGTGCCAGTGCGACAGGGGGAACTTACGAGCAGTACTTC
TRBV23-1	TRBJ1-1	.	.	CASSQWDKLNTEAFF	TGCGCCAGCAGTCAATGGGACAAATTGAACACTGAAGCTTTCTTT
TRBV7-6	TRBJ1-5	TRBD1	.	CASSWDRGPNQPQHF	TGTGCCAGCAGCTGGGACAGGGGACCCAATCAGCCCCAGCATTTT
TRBV19	TRBJ2-7	TRBD2	.	CASSPRLAGGSYEQYF	TGTGCCAGTAGTCCTAGACTAGCGGGGGGCTCCTACGAGCAGTACTTC
TRBV19	TRBJ1-1	.	.	CASSIVPPPGTEAFF	TGTGCCAGTAGTATAGTCCCCCCCCCTGGGACTGAAGCTTTCTTT
TRBV19	TRBJ2-7	TRBD1	few	CASSLGQGTYEQYF	TGTGCCAGTAGTCTCGGACAGGGGACCTACGAGCAGTACTTC
TRBV11-2	TRBJ2-1	.	.	CASSLVVGPYNEQFF	TGTGCCAGCAGCTTAGTCGTCGGGCCCTACAATGAGCAGTTCTTC
TRBV9	TRBJ1-6	.	.	CASNMGSYNSPLHF	TGTGCCAGCAACATGGGGAGCTATAATTCACCCCTCCACTTT
TRBV10-3	TRBJ1-1	.	.	CAISEGPTEAFF	TGTGCCATCAGTGAGGGGCCCACTGAAGCTTTCTTT
TRBV7-2	TRBJ2-7	.	.	CASSLEWVLNYEQYF	TGTGCCAGCAGCTTAGAATGGGTCCTTAACTACGAGCAGTACTTC